This entry lists 24 T cell receptor beta chains sequenced from one sample in a study of blood T cell repertoires in COVID-19. Method: immunoSEQ multiplex PCR; TCRdb's copy keeps in-frame clones and lacks some. The sample lists nearly 50,000 clones; roughly nine tenths were seen once. The sample was peripheral blood. Receptor source: a man aged 40-55 years with active COVID-19.

This clone was observed a handful of times. V and J are TRBV11-2 and TRBJ2-7, with D maybe TRBD1 (5 bases). There are 14 residues in the CDR3. Germline V gene lookup returns CDR1 SGHAT and CDR2 FQNNGV. V gave up 1 base and J gave up 5 bases, with 12 bases separating them. CDR3 sequence: CASSLASGLNEQYF. CDR3 in DNA: TGTGCCAGCAGCTTAGCGTCAGGGTTGAACGAGCAGTACTTC.

V is TRBV7-8 and J is TRBJ2-3; 10 bases match TRBD2. V shed 3 bases and J 2 bases; nucleotides not matched to a gene: 5. The germline gives CDR1 SGHVS, CDR2 FQNEAQ. CDR3 size: 16 residues. CDR3 loop: CASSLVAGGDTDTQYF. The CDR3 nucleotides read TGTGCCAGCAGCTTGGTAGCGGGAGGAGACACAGATACGCAGTATTTT.

Comment on this clone: In the same sample, other DNA sequences code for this CDR3. This chain connects TRBV7-8 to TRBJ1-2; D is perhaps TRBD1 (6 bases). Looked up from germline, CDR1 is SGHVS and CDR2 is FQNEAQ. The length of the CDR3 is 16 residues. V lost 1 base and J lost 1, with 13 bases in between. CDR3 sequence reads: CASSLVGGLLNYGYTF. CDR3 nucleotides: TGTGCCAGCAGCTTAGTGGGGGGGCTCCTTAACTATGGCTACACCTTC.

V and J are TRBV28 and TRBJ2-3; tentative D call: TRBD2 (7 bases). Trimming cost V 9 bases and J 13 bases, with 20 bases left between them. The CDR3 extends over 12 amino acids. Germline loops: CDR1 MDHEN, CDR2 SYDVKM. Here the CDR3 DNA reads TGTGCCAGTGTTCCGGGGGCGGGAGTCAAGTATTTT. Its protein is CASVPGAGVKYF. The complete variable domain, with remaining parts taken from reference TRBV28 and TRBJ2-3, reads DVKVTQSSRYLVKRTGEKVFLECVQDMDHENMFWYRQDPGLGLRLIYFSYDVKMKEKGDIPEGYSVSREKKERFSLILESASTNQTSMYLCASVPGAGVKYFGPGTRLTVL.

The chain uses TRBV3-1 (or the pseudogene TRBV3-2) and TRBJ2-7, with D perhaps TRBD2 (6 bases). The V end lost 10 bases, the J end lost 3 bases, and 22 bases lay between the germline ends. CDR3 length: 15 residues. Germline values: CDR1 LGHDT, CDR2 YNNKEL (reference sequence). The DNA for the CDR3 is TGTGCCACTAGTCGGGAGTCGTCTTCGGTCTACGAGCAGTACTTC. Translating it yields CATSRESSSVYEQYF.

This chain joins TRBV6-4 and TRBJ2-1; 10 bases map to TRBD2. Per the germline V gene, CDR1 is MRHNA and CDR2 is SNTAGT. The V segment lost 5 bases and the J segment 8 bases; nucleotides outside the gene matches: 6. The CDR3 length is 14 residues. CDR3 DNA: TGTGCCAGCAGTCCTAGCGGGAGTCCCGATGAGCAGTTCTTC. Its translation: CASSPSGSPDEQFF.

This clone has a single count. The CDR3 DNA reads TGCAGCGTCGTCAGGGGCATGGACACTGAAGCTTTCTTT. Protein sequence: CSVVRGMDTEAFF. The rearrangement joins TRBV29-1 to TRBJ1-1, with D perhaps matching TRBD1 (6 bases). The CDR3 length is 13 residues. The V end was cut by 6 bases, the J end by 3 bases, with 14 bases between. Germline CDR1 is SQVTM and CDR2 is ANQGSEA.

The chain links TRBV3-1 (or the pseudogene TRBV3-2) to TRBJ1-1; TRBD1 might be the D (5 bases). The V end lost 4 bases, the J end lost 7 bases, and 13 bases lay between the germline ends. CDR3 length equals 13 residues. Germline V gives CDR1 LGHDT, CDR2 YNNKEL (reference sequence). CDR3 sequence: CASSPGWGDEAFF. The CDR3 DNA is TGTGCCAGCAGCCCAGGTTGGGGGGATGAAGCTTTCTTT.

The gene calls are TRBV19 and TRBJ2-7; maybe TRBD2 (5 bases). V gave up 6 bases and J gave up 0 bases, with 18 bases separating them. The CDR3 runs to 16 residues. Germline loops: CDR1 LNHDA, CDR2 SQIVND (reference sequence). DNA of the CDR3: TGTGCCAGTAGCTTTGGGAGACTACCCAGCTCCTACGAGCAGTACTTC. Protein: CASSFGRLPSSYEQYF.

The V call is TRBV6-1, the J call TRBJ2-2; TRBD2 matches at 8 bases. From germline, CDR1 is MNHNS and CDR2 SASEGT. The CDR3 loop spans 16 amino acids. V lost 2 bases to trimming and J lost 1 base; unmatched junction nucleotides: 3. CDR3 DNA sequence: TGTGCCAGCAGTGAACATACTAGCGGGAACACCGGGGAGCTGTTTTTT. Encoded protein: CASSEHTSGNTGELFF.

This clone occurred a few times. The chain links TRBV11-2 to TRBJ1-2; D is unresolved. Trimming pared 1 base from V and 5 bases from J, leaving 14 bases between. This CDR3 has 15 amino acids. Germline loops: CDR1 SGHAT, CDR2 FQNNGV. The DNA of the CDR3 is TGTGCCAGCAGCTTAGCCGGAGGTTTTGGGTATGGCTACACCTTC. This translates into CASSLAGGFGYGYTF.

The chain employs TRBV4-2 and TRBJ1-2, with a weak D call TRBD1 (6 bases). In germline, CDR1 is LGHNA, CDR2 YNFKEQ. The germline V and J ends were trimmed by 0 bases and 0 bases, with 11 bases remaining between them. This CDR3 is 16 amino acids long. CDR3 sequence (DNA): TGTGCCAGCAGCCAAGATCGGGAGGGGGCTAACTATGGCTACACCTTC. It encodes CASSQDREGANYGYTF.

V and J are TRBV27 and TRBJ2-1; 7 nucleotides align to TRBD2. With V trimmed by 5 bases and J by 0 bases, 10 bases remained unmatched. Per the germline V gene, CDR1 is MNHEY and CDR2 is SMNVEV (reference sequence). The length of the CDR3 is 17 residues. CDR3 bases: TGTGCCAGCAGTCGACTAGCACTTTATAGCTCCTACAATGAGCAGTTCTTC. Protein: CASSRLALYSSYNEQFF.

This chain connects TRBV10-1 to TRBJ2-2, with D uncertain. Germline V gene data show CDR1 as WNHNN and CDR2 as SYGVQD (reference sequence). The ends were cut back, 7 bases at V and 1 base at J, with 7 bases in the middle. The CDR3 sequence is 13 residues long. CDR3 nucleotides: TGCGCCAGCACGAGAGGGAACACCGGGGAGCTGTTTTTT. Its translation is CASTRGNTGELFF.

The chain links TRBV10-3 to TRBJ2-1; the D gene is possibly TRBD2 (6 bases). The V gene lost 10 bases and the J gene lost 5 bases, with 18 bases spanning the gap. Germline CDR1 reads ENHRY; CDR2 reads SYGVKD. This CDR3 contains 14 residues. This CDR3 reads CATTGTSVDNEQFF. In DNA form, the CDR3 reads TGTGCCACAACCGGGACTTCCGTTGACAATGAGCAGTTCTTC.

The chain recombines TRBV30 with TRBJ2-3, with 9 bases identical to TRBD2. The CDR3 is made up of 13 amino acids. CDR1 and CDR2 (germline): GTSNPN, SVGIG (reference sequence). V was clipped by 1 base and J by 4 bases; unmatched bases: 0. The CDR3 spells CAWSASGADTQYF. In DNA, the CDR3 is TGTGCCTGGAGTGCTAGCGGGGCAGATACGCAGTATTTT.

This chain uses TRBV27 with TRBJ2-7, with D maybe TRBD2 (6 bases). This CDR3 spans 16 amino acids. Germline V gene lookup returns CDR1 MNHEY and CDR2 SMNVEV (reference sequence). The V and J ends lost 0 bases and 7 bases respectively, with 19 bases between them. For the CDR3, the DNA is TGTGCCAGCAGTTTATCGCCCGGGACTGGGTCCCTGGAGCAGTACTTC. As protein: CASSLSPGTGSLEQYF.

V is TRBV19 and J is TRBJ2-1; 7 nucleotides agree with TRBD1. Germline loops: CDR1 LNHDA, CDR2 SQIVND (reference sequence). CDR3 length: 16 residues. Losses at the gene ends were 6 bases for V and 6 bases for J; bases not matched to a gene: 14. The CDR3 region has the DNA TGTGCCAGTAGGACGCTAGGGGGCGCGGGTTTCAATGAGCAGTTCTTC. Protein product: CASRTLGGAGFNEQFF. The whole variable domain, filled in from reference TRBV19 and TRBJ2-1, reads DGGITQSPKYLFRKEGQNVTLSCEQNLNHDAMYWYRQDPGQGLRLIYYSQIVNDFQKGDIAEGYSVSREKKESFPLTVTSAQKNPTAFYLCASRTLGGAGFNEQFFGPGTRLTVL.

The chain carries TRBV28 and TRBJ2-7; 9 positions agree with TRBD2. The CDR3 covers 15 residues. In germline, CDR1 is MDHEN, CDR2 SYDVKM. V dropped 6 bases and J dropped 3; count of bases not matched to a gene: 9. The CDR3 DNA reads as TGTGCCAGCAGCCGGGGATCTAGCGGGATCTACGAGCAGTACTTC. Residues: CASSRGSSGIYEQYF.

The chain couples TRBV3-1 (or the pseudogene TRBV3-2) to TRBJ2-1; a possible D gene is TRBD1 (7 bases). Germline CDR1 and CDR2: LGHDT and YNNKEL (reference sequence). Trimming cost V 2 bases and J 10 bases, with 18 bases left between them. The CDR3 is made up of 15 amino acids. The CDR3 DNA follows: TGTGCCAGCAGCCAATCAGGGGGGCTGGGTAGGGAGCAGTTCTTC. Amino acid sequence: CASSQSGGLGREQFF.

The chain recombines TRBV19 with TRBJ2-3, with 11 positions matching TRBD2. From germline, CDR1 is LNHDA and CDR2 SQIVND (reference sequence). With V trimmed by 6 bases and J by 5 bases, 7 bases remained unmatched. The CDR3 sequence is 15 residues long. CDR3 nucleotides: TGTGCCAGTAGGCCCTTACTAGCGGGGGTAGATACGCAGTATTTT. Translation gives CASRPLLAGVDTQYF.

The chain combines TRBV28 with TRBJ2-2, with D perhaps matching TRBD2 (5 bases). V lost 3 bases and J 5 bases, leaving 19 bases between the germline ends. Germline CDR1 and CDR2: MDHEN and SYDVKM. The CDR3 length is 17 residues. The CDR3 sequence is CASSLLPSGGDTGELFF. The CDR3 DNA reads TGTGCCAGCAGTTTGCTTCCAAGCGGAGGCGATACCGGGGAGCTGTTTTTT.

The chain couples TRBV19 to TRBJ2-1, with a tentative D call TRBD2 (7 bases). The CDR3 is 15 residues long. The V end lost 2 bases, the J end lost 9 bases, and 17 bases lay between the germline ends. Germline V gives CDR1 LNHDA, CDR2 SQIVND (reference sequence). CDR3 sequence (DNA): TGTGCCAGTAGTATAAAAGGGGGAGGGGCCAGTGAGCAGTTCTTC. It codes for CASSIKGGGASEQFF. Variable domain in full (rest from reference TRBV19 and TRBJ2-1): DGGITQSPKYLFRKEGQNVTLSCEQNLNHDAMYWYRQDPGQGLRLIYYSQIVNDFQKGDIAEGYSVSREKKESFPLTVTSAQKNPTAFYLCASSIKGGGASEQFFGPGTRLTVL.

V gene TRBV18 combines with J gene TRBJ1-4, with D possibly being TRBD1 (5 bases). The CDR3 has 14 amino acids. Germline loops: CDR1 KGHSH, CDR2 LQKENI. Trimming shortened V by 3 bases and J by 7 bases, and 12 bases separated the two germline ends. CDR3 DNA: TGTGCCAGCTCACCGGTCGGGGGTGGTGAAAAACTGTTTTTT. Translated: CASSPVGGGEKLFF.